This T cell receptor beta chain was sequenced in a study of neurological immune-mediated disorders. Germline V lookup: CDR1 SGHKS, CDR2 YYEKEE (reference sequence). CDR3 length: 14 amino acids. V lost 3 bases to trimming and J lost 9 bases; unmatched junction nucleotides: 10. 5'RACE with 10-nucleotide random UMIs produced the cDNA. TCRdb reanalysed the 5' RACE reads using MiXCR and keeps one entry per CDR3 protein. The sample records more than 75,000 distinct CDR3 sequences, approximately 10% being singletons. This clonotype has ten or more counts. The sequenced material came from PBMCs. This clonotype originated in a man aged 40-49 years in good health. The gene calls are TRBV5-5 and TRBJ2-3; 7 bases line up with TRBD2. This CDR3 reads CASSSVNGGETQYF. CDR3 DNA sequence: TGTGCCAGCAGCTCCGTCAATGGGGGGGAGACGCAGTATTTT.